The T cell receptor beta chain under discussion was sequenced for a study of CD8+ T cells in alopecia areata. The CDR3 has 14 residues. The germline V and J ends were trimmed by 7 bases and 4 bases, with 14 bases remaining between them. Germline CDR1 MNHEY, CDR2 SMNVEV (reference sequence). Following RNA extraction, reverse transcription yielded cDNA that acted as the sequencing template. Sequencing used immunoSEQ multiplex PCR; TCRdb keeps in-frame clones, though not all of them. Altogether 130,000 to 150,000 clones are present, 85% to 90% being singletons, with the ten largest covering roughly 15%.

Sample: CD8+ T cells sorted from blood, taken at week 0. This chain connects TRBV27 to TRBJ1-5; no reliable D call. This clonotype originated in a human donor with alopecia areata. This CDR3 is CASMRAGTNQPQHF. CDR3 DNA: TGTGCCAGCATGAGGGCTGGAACTAATCAGCCCCAGCATTTT.